This is a list of T cell receptor beta chains from one sample in a study of T cells in Graves' hyperthyroidism and ophthalmopathy. TCRdb reanalysed the multiplex PCR reads using MiXCR and keeps one entry per CDR3 protein. The table includes 650,000 to 800,000 distinct CDR3 sequences, 45% detected once. The sample comprised peripheral blood or thyroid tissue (not recorded which). Receptors originate from an adult man with Graves' disease, either hyperthyroidism or ophthalmopathy (not recorded which). CDR3s include the opening cysteine and the closing phenylalanine or tryptophan. The order of the fields is CDR3 protein, CDR3 DNA, V gene, J gene, clone size, D gene. D genes are given only for firm matches. The size of a clone is reported for some rows only, either as once, few or many, or as a class for expanded clones.

CASSYGPPGTEAFF	TGTGCCAGCAGCTACGGGCCCCCGGGAACTGAAGCTTTCTTT	TRBV7-3	TRBJ1-1	NA	NA
CASSYYGTDTEAFF	TGTGCCAGCAGTTACTATGGGACGGACACTGAAGCTTTCTTT	TRBV6-5	TRBJ1-1	many	NA
CASSLKLARETQYF	TGTGCCAGCAGTTTGAAACTAGCACGAGAGACCCAGTACTTC	TRBV2	TRBJ2-5	NA	NA
CASSRLNYEQYF	TGTGCCAGCAGCCGACTAAATTACGAGCAGTACTTC	TRBV7-8	TRBJ2-7	few	NA
CATFDRANEKLFF	TGTGCCACGTTCGACAGGGCTAATGAAAAACTGTTTTTT	TRBV2	TRBJ1-4	few	TRBD1
CASRDRGTEAFF	TGTGCCAGCCGGGACAGGGGGACTGAAGCTTTCTTT	TRBV2	TRBJ1-1	many	TRBD1
CATSRDKVGSQETQYF	TGTGCCACCAGCAGAGATAAGGTTGGATCCCAAGAGACCCAGTACTTC	TRBV15	TRBJ2-5	NA	NA
CASSIGQLSTEAFF	TGTGCCAGCAGCATCGGACAGTTGAGCACTGAAGCTTTCTTT	TRBV7-9	TRBJ1-1	few	NA
CASSQSGQRYEQYF	TGTGCCAGCAGCCAATCGGGACAGCGCTACGAGCAGTACTTC	TRBV16	TRBJ2-7	NA	TRBD1
CASRKGGVGEKLFF	TGTGCCAGCAGAAAGGGGGGGGTTGGGGAAAAACTGTTTTTT	TRBV7-2	TRBJ1-4	many	NA
CSAGGLGQPQHF	TGCAGCGCCGGGGGGCTGGGGCAGCCCCAGCATTTT	TRBV29-1	TRBJ1-5	NA	NA
CSARWGLGSPLHF	TGCAGTGCCAGGTGGGGTTTGGGTTCACCCCTCCACTTT	TRBV20-1	TRBJ1-6	few	NA
CASSQFSVPTNEKLFF	TGTGCCAGCAGTCAGTTCTCGGTTCCAACTAATGAAAAACTGTTTTTT	TRBV5-5	TRBJ1-4	few	NA
CASSLRKGGEKLFF	TGTGCCAGCAGCTTGCGAAAGGGCGGCGAAAAACTGTTTTTT	TRBV5-5	TRBJ1-4	few	NA
CSARGTEAYEQYF	TGCAGTGCTAGAGGGACAGAAGCCTACGAGCAGTACTTC	TRBV20-1	TRBJ2-7	few	NA
CSARTLAGGETQYF	TGCAGTGCTAGAACTCTAGCGGGGGGAGAGACCCAGTACTTC	TRBV20-1	TRBJ2-5	few	TRBD2
CASTPYIFSNQPQHF	TGTGCCAGCACCCCCTATATTTTTAGCAATCAGCCCCAGCATTTT	TRBV7-8	TRBJ1-5	NA	NA
CATSATGAETQYF	TGTGCCACCAGTGCTACAGGGGCAGAGACCCAGTACTTC	TRBV24-1	TRBJ2-5	NA	TRBD1
CASSEHGVPDSDTEAFF	TGTGCCAGCAGTGAACACGGGGTTCCAGACTCAGACACTGAAGCTTTCTTT	TRBV2	TRBJ1-1	NA	NA
CSYSPASGNTIYF	TGCAGTTACTCCCCAGCCTCTGGAAACACCATATATTTT	TRBV29-1	TRBJ1-3	NA	NA
CASSLGLAKNEQYF	TGTGCCAGCAGCTTGGGACTAGCGAAAAACGAGCAGTACTTC	TRBV5-6	TRBJ2-7	NA	TRBD2
CASSRRTGSNEKLFF	TGTGCCAGCAGCCGACGGACAGGCTCGAATGAAAAACTGTTTTTT	TRBV7-9	TRBJ1-4	NA	TRBD1
CASSASLGTEAFF	TGTGCCAGCAGCGCGTCATTGGGCACTGAAGCTTTCTTT	TRBV9	TRBJ1-1	NA	NA
CSVSSGYTF	TGCAGCGTTTCAAGCGGCTACACCTTC	TRBV29-1	TRBJ1-2	many	NA
CASSRDRGFTDTQYF	TGTGCCAGCAGCCGTGACAGGGGATTCACAGATACGCAGTATTTT	TRBV9	TRBJ2-3	few	TRBD1
CASSPGTDGYTF	TGTGCCAGCAGCCCAGGGACAGATGGCTACACCTTC	TRBV7-8	TRBJ1-2	many	TRBD1
CASSQSQGGTEAFF	TGTGCCAGCAGCCAATCACAGGGGGGGACTGAAGCTTTCTTT	TRBV7-9	TRBJ1-1	NA	TRBD1
CSGTSGHEQYF	TGCAGCGGGACTAGCGGCCACGAGCAGTACTTC	TRBV29-1	TRBJ2-7	NA	TRBD2
CAIKETGTGYGYTF	TGTGCCATCAAAGAGACAGGGACCGGCTATGGCTACACCTTC	TRBV10-3	TRBJ1-2	many	TRBD1
CAISESAGRRDYGYTF	TGTGCCATCAGTGAGTCGGCGGGGCGTCGAGACTATGGCTACACCTTC	TRBV10-3	TRBJ1-2	NA	NA
CASSLDGGASGETQYF	TGTGCCAGCAGCTTGGACGGGGGCGCTAGCGGAGAGACCCAGTACTTC	TRBV11-3	TRBJ2-5	NA	NA
CATRPLWGNYGYTF	TGTGCCACCCGACCCCTATGGGGAAACTATGGCTACACCTTC	TRBV24-1	TRBJ1-2	NA	NA
CSATHKGRGAQYF	TGCAGTGCTACCCACAAGGGGAGGGGGGCCCAGTACTTC	TRBV20-1	TRBJ2-5	NA	NA
CASSQEGRGTRPYEQYF	TGTGCCAGCAGCCAAGAAGGCCGGGGGACACGTCCCTACGAGCAGTACTTC	TRBV7-9	TRBJ2-7	few	NA